These 12 T cell receptor beta chains share one sample of origin, sequenced in a study of human T cells and chemical hapten exposure. The time point was: pre-sensitization, week 0. The treatment here: therapeutic diphenylcyclopropenone sensitization with weekly scalp DPC. TCRdb reprocessed the RACE reads via MiXCR and lists one record per CDR3 protein. The data contain tens of thousands of distinct CDR3 sequences, 7.6% of them singletons. The material sequenced was whole blood, taken in connection with sensitization to the hapten diphenylcyclopropenone (DPC). The receptors stem from a woman aged 45-59 years with alopecia areata. Some clones in this sample may be carry-over from other donors' samples.

By sample fraction, this clonotype is medium-sized (0.01 to 0.1%). The chain couples TRBV28 to TRBJ1-5; no definite D call. CDR1 MDHEN and CDR2 SYDVKM come from the germline V gene. The CDR3 contains 14 residues. V was shortened by 6 bases and J by 0 bases, with 9 bases between the two germline ends. For the CDR3, the DNA is TGTGCCAGCAGAATTACAGATAGCAATCAGCCCCAGCATTTT. It yields the protein CASRITDSNQPQHF.

This clonotype was seen many times. The chain is built from TRBV7-2 and TRBJ1-1; no reliable D call. The length of the CDR3 is 13 residues. The V gene lost 1 base and the J gene lost 3 bases, with 6 bases spanning the gap. From germline, CDR1 is SGHTA and CDR2 FQGNSA. The CDR3 loop reads CASSLERYTEAFF. CDR3 nucleotides: TGTGCCAGCAGCTTAGAGAGATACACTGAAGCTTTCTTT. Variable domain in full (rest from reference TRBV7-2 and TRBJ1-1): GAGVSQSPSNKVTEKGKDVELRCDPISGHTALYWYRQSLGQGLEFLIYFQGNSAPDKSGLPSDRFSAERTGGSVSTLTIQRTQQEDSAVYLCASSLERYTEAFFGQGTRLTVV.

This clonotype was observed many times. The rearrangement joins TRBV18 to TRBJ1-2; D gene unclear. Germline CDR1 is KGHSH and CDR2 is LQKENI. The length of the CDR3 is 15 residues. V dropped 3 bases and J dropped 4 bases, with 15 bases sitting between them. CDR3 region: CASSPGGPVLYGYTF. In DNA form, the CDR3 reads TGTGCCAGCTCACCTGGAGGTCCGGTTCTCTATGGCTACACCTTC.

In this sample, this clonotype is medium-sized. The V gene is TRBV7-2, the J gene TRBJ1-1, with D hard to call. The CDR3 runs to 14 residues. V was pared by 5 bases and J by 0 bases, with 10 bases between. From germline, CDR1 is SGHTA and CDR2 FQGNSA. The CDR3 DNA follows: TGTGCCAGCAGCCAACAGTTTCTGAACACTGAAGCTTTCTTT. It codes for CASSQQFLNTEAFF. Full variable domain (missing parts from reference TRBV7-2 and TRBJ1-1): GAGVSQSPSNKVTEKGKDVELRCDPISGHTALYWYRQSLGQGLEFLIYFQGNSAPDKSGLPSDRFSAERTGGSVSTLTIQRTQQEDSAVYLCASSQQFLNTEAFFGQGTRLTVV.

This clonotype has a count of ten or more. In nucleotides, the CDR3 is TGCGCCAGCAGCTGGGGACGTAGGGAAAAACTGTTTTTT. This codes for CASSWGRREKLFF. The V call is TRBV4-3, the J call TRBJ1-4; the D gene is possibly TRBD1 (5 bases). Trimming took off 5 bases at V and 8 bases at J, with 12 bases between the two ends. Germline V gives CDR1 LGHNA, CDR2 YSLEER. This CDR3 spans 13 amino acids.

This clonotype was seen a few times. The chain has TRBV27 and TRBJ1-4, with D possibly TRBD1 on 5 matching bases. Germline V gives CDR1 MNHEY, CDR2 SMNVEV (reference sequence). With 3 bases removed from V and 8 bases from J, the gap between germline ends came to 10 bases. CDR3 size: 13 residues. The CDR3 loop is CASSFGAGEKLFF. The CDR3 DNA follows: TGTGCCAGCAGTTTCGGGGCGGGAGAAAAACTGTTTTTT.

This clonotype was seen a few times. The rearrangement links TRBV29-1 to TRBJ2-1; unclear D gene. V lost 3 bases and J 15 bases, leaving 12 bases between the germline ends. CDR3 length: 10 residues. From germline, CDR1 is SQVTM and CDR2 ANQGSEA. This chain's CDR3 is CSVEVGDRFF. The CDR3 coding sequence is TGCAGCGTTGAGGTCGGAGATCGGTTCTTC.

The table lists this clonotype with many counts. V usage is TRBV5-1 and J usage is TRBJ2-1; weak D call: TRBD2 (6 bases). Germline CDR1 and CDR2: SGHRS and YFSETQ. The CDR3 has 15 residues. The V gene lost 4 bases and the J gene lost 5 bases, with 16 bases spanning the gap. CDR3 nucleotides: TGCGCCAGCAGCCCGGTCGGAGGGCCTAACAATGAGCAGTTCTTC. Translated, it gives CASSPVGGPNNEQFF.

The table lists this clonotype with many counts. The V and J genes are TRBV21-1 and TRBJ2-1; TRBD2, the D gene given by the table, was not confirmed from the DNA. TRBV21-1 is an annotated pseudogene. This CDR3 has 15 amino acids. The CDR3 sequence is CASTSSESSYNEQFF. The CDR3 DNA reads TGTGCCAGCACTTCTAGCGAGAGCTCCTACAATGAGCAGTTCTTC.

This clonotype appeared many times. The junction departs from germline at one end; a sequencing error may be responsible. The chain employs TRBV7-7 and TRBJ2-7, with 14 nucleotides matching TRBD2. Germline values: CDR1 SSHAT, CDR2 FNYEAQ (reference sequence). This CDR3 has 14 amino acids. CDR3 sequence: CASSRGLAGDEQYF. The DNA of the CDR3 is TGTGCTAGCAGTCGGGGACTAGCGGGAGACGAGCAGTACTTC.

This clonotype appeared many times. The V call is TRBV20-1, the J call TRBJ2-7; D is perhaps TRBD2 (6 bases). The CDR3 sequence is 14 residues long. CDR1 is DFQATT and CDR2 is SNEGSKA in the germline V gene (reference sequence). With 0 bases removed from V and 2 bases from J, the gap between germline ends came to 11 bases. DNA of the CDR3: TGCAGTGCTAGAGATCCAGCGGGCACCTACGAGCAGTACTTC. As protein: CSARDPAGTYEQYF.

This clonotype showed up many times. V and J are TRBV24-1 and TRBJ1-6; D uncertain. Trimming shortened V by 10 bases and J by 7 bases, and 13 bases separated the two germline ends. The CDR3 covers 13 residues. Germline V gene lookup returns CDR1 KGHDR and CDR2 SFDVKD. CDR3 DNA: TGTGCCACTGCCACGAGGGCGAATTCACCCCTCCACTTT. As protein: CATATRANSPLHF.